The clone carrying this TCR beta chain was seen once. Antigen specificity is unknown. The sample comes from a study of Ad26.COV2.S vaccination and SARS-CoV-2 variants. The overall study: Vaccine-arm donor from the placebo-controlled COV1001 Ad26.COV2.S trial.

Generated by immunoSEQ multiplex PCR, the TCRdb table keeps only in-frame clones and is missing some. The top ten hold approximately 4.5% of the sample, which has about 440,000 clones, roughly 87% seen once. Notes on the study in general: Recipients of vaccine and of placebo showed similar breadth of their non-spike TCR repertoires.

Germline V lookup: CDR1 SGHKS, CDR2 YYEKEE (reference sequence). The V gene end was trimmed by 2 bases and the J gene end by 5 bases; junction bases not matched to a gene: 1. The CDR3 has 13 residues. Treatment indicated: roughly 20 received Ad26.COV2.S at low or high dose, single or two shots; roughly five received placebo; per-sample allocation not given. Sampling happened 63 days after the first vaccine or placebo injection. Donation was by an adult aged 18-55 years who was in Boston. The vaccine antigen was prefusion-stabilized Wuhan SARS-CoV-2 spike. The clonotype was recovered from a person aged 18-65 years who received the Ad26.COV2.S COVID-19 vaccine or a placebo. The sequencing here drew on peripheral blood, taken in a trial of Ad26.COV2.S vaccine versus placebo. V is TRBV5-5 and J is TRBJ2-1; TRBD1 aligns across 7 bases. CDR3 protein: CASSFTGDNEQFF. CDR3 nucleotides: TGTGCCAGCAGCTTCACAGGGGACAATGAGCAGTTCTTC.